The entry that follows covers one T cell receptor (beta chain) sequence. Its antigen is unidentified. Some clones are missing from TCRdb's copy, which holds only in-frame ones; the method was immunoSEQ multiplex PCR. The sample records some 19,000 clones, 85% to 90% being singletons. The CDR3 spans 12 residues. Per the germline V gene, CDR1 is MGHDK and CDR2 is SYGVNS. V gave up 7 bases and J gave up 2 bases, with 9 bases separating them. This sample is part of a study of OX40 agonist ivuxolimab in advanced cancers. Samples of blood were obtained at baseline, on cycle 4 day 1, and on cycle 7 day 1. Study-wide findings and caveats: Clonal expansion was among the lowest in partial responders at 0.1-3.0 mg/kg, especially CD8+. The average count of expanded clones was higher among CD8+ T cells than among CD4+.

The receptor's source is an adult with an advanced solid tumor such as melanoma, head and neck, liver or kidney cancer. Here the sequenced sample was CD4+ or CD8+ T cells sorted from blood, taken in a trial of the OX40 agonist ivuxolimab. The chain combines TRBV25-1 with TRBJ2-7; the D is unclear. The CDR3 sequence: CASKATAYEQYF. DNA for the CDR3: TGTGCCAGCAAAGCTACGGCCTACGAGCAGTACTTC.